This T cell receptor beta chain is from a study of Graves' ophthalmopathy and Graves' hyperthyroidism. The wider study: Investigators collected peripheral blood at initial diagnosis, before any treatment was given.

The study, taken as a whole, reports: Distinction of ophthalmopathy from stable hyperthyroidism by a 13-signature model reached approximately 88% sensitivity and about 80% specificity.

This clonotype was picked up many times. Its antigen is undetermined. RNA served as the template for amplifying TCR beta CDR3 regions. HTBI primers were used in a first-round RT-PCR, which preceded a second-round multiplex PCR. Using its own MiXCR run on the multiplex PCR reads, TCRdb lists one record per CDR3 protein. Of about 620,000 distinct CDR3 sequences in the sample, about 20% were seen once. Trimming took 5 bases from V and 0 from J, leaving 11 bases between them. CDR1 is LNHDA and CDR2 is SQIVND in the germline V gene (reference sequence). The CDR3 spans 15 residues. This chain links TRBV19 with TRBJ1-5, with D unclear. The TCR comes from a woman aged 18-29 years with stable Graves' hyperthyroidism. Some clones in this sample may be carry-over from other donors' samples. The sample consisted of peripheral blood. The CDR3 spells CASSFGGTSNQPQHF. CDR3 DNA sequence: TGTGCCAGTAGTTTTGGTGGTACTAGCAATCAGCCCCAGCATTTT.